The clone carrying this T cell receptor beta chain showed up just once. Its target is not known. The sample holds other DNA sequences that translate to the same CDR3. The data originate from a study of cytotoxic CD8 clonotypes in ibrutinib-treated CLL. Study-level information: Complete response was seen in 2 patients and partial in around 24; some 12 progressed and roughly 14 stayed remitted after a median around 68 months. Whole-study findings and limits: Clonality measured at baseline exceeded age-matched healthy donors, tracking circulating CD8+ T-cell counts. Public clonotypes occurred uncommonly; on treatment, they contracted or remained stable.

Assay: immunoSEQ multiplex PCR; the TCRdb copy retains only in-frame clones and omits some. The sample includes about 140,000 clones, about 78% of them seen just once. The germline CDR1 and CDR2 sequences are SGHRS and YFSETQ. J was trimmed by 4 bases and V by 4 bases; bases with no gene match: 3. There are 15 residues in the CDR3. This specimen consisted of PBMCs, obtained after 24 months of ibrutinib treatment. The sequence derives from a human donor with chronic lymphocytic leukemia. J is TRBJ2-2 and V is TRBV5-1; 11 bases fit TRBD1. For the CDR3, the DNA is TGCGCCAGCAGCCCCGGGACAGGGGGCACCGGGGAGCTGTTTTTT. This sequence encodes CASSPGTGGTGELFF. Supplemented by reference TRBV5-1 and TRBJ2-2, the full variable domain reads KAGVTQTPRYLIKTRGQQVTLSCSPISGHRSVSWYQQTPGQGLQFLFEYFSETQRNKGNFPGRFSGRQFSNSRSEMNVSTLELGDSALYLCASSPGTGGTGELFFGEGSRLTVL.